This TCR beta chain was documented in a study of cytomegalovirus exposure and HLA in healthy donors. Study outcomes and limitations: A classifier reportedly called cytomegalovirus status with high sensitivity and specificity.

The PCR employed 60 Vbeta primers together with 13 Jbeta primers. Generated by immunoSEQ multiplex PCR, the TCRdb table keeps only in-frame clones and is missing some. This table has 150,000 to 200,000 clones, roughly 71% appearing once. As concerns this clone: What it binds is unknown.

Losses at the gene ends were 6 bases for V and 7 bases for J; bases not matched to a gene: 14. Germline V gene lookup returns CDR1 SGHAT and CDR2 FQNNGV. The CDR3 has 16 amino acids. Material: PBMCs. This chain joins TRBV11-2 and TRBJ2-5; TRBD1 agrees at 10 bases. This receptor was obtained from a male donor in good health and CMV-seropositive. The CDR3 nucleotides read TGTGCCAGCAGGACAGGCCGCGGGACAGGGGCCTCGACCCAGTACTTC. Translating gives CASRTGRGTGASTQYF.